This TCR beta chain was documented in a study of CD4 T cells in relation to SARS-CoV-2 and coronaviruses. About this clone: Its matching antigen is unknown.

Clones were sequenced by immunoSEQ multiplex PCR, and TCRdb holds only the in-frame ones, with some missing. This sample has approximately 20,000 clones, with 76% found just once. Study findings and constraints: About 64% of donors had memory CD4+ clonotypes crossrecognizing SARS-CoV-2 and common cold coronavirus spike. Compared with monoreactive clones, crossreactive clones showed significantly weaker SARS-CoV-2 expansion. Crossreactivity was assessed only for spike protein, not other viral proteins.

CD4+ T cells from unexposed donors were obtained before the COVID-19 pandemic (2011-2018). The cells were cultured for 10 days before CD4+ T cells were isolated. Sequenced input: CD4+ T cells from PBMCs, cultured in vitro. The TCR sequence derives from a human donor in good health.

CDR3 amino acids: CASSDQIGTNSPLHF. The CDR3 bases are TGTGCCAGCAGCGACCAGATTGGGACCAATTCACCCCTCCACTTT. The chain is built from TRBV3-1 (or the pseudogene TRBV3-2) and TRBJ1-6; weak D call: TRBD1 (5 bases). The CDR3 covers 15 residues. CDR1 is LGHDT, CDR2 YNNKEL, per germline (reference sequence). V shed 5 bases and J shed 7 bases, with 15 bases lying between them.